The following is a T cell receptor (beta chain) sequence with its context. Its antigen is as yet unknown. The data were taken from a study of blood T cells in healthy people across ages. The ends lost 6 bases at V and 5 bases at J; junction bases unmatched: 9. Germline V lookup: CDR1 MNHEY, CDR2 SVGEGT. This CDR3 comprises 15 residues. RNA extraction gave at least 6 micrograms of total RNA per sample. Findings of the study overall: Relative to aged donors, long-lived donors carried more naive CD4+ cells and displayed higher diversity. Donor CMV infection status was unknown, possibly confounding age-related changes in expanded clonotypes. With unsorted PBMCs, a conclusive comparison of naive versus antigen-experienced cells was not possible.

A sample-barcoded 5' primer and a J-beta primer mix were used in a second PCR of roughly 7 to 11 cycles. Each CDR3 protein gets one entry after TCRdb re-called the 5' RACE reads with MiXCR. Here the sample spans roughly 2 million distinct CDR3 sequences, roughly 49% being singletons. What was sequenced was blood. The sequence was collected from a woman between 35 and 50 years old in good health. This rearrangement joins TRBV6-2 or TRBV6-3 to TRBJ2-1, with 8 bases aligning to TRBD2. CDR3 sequence: CASRPGGALNNEQFF. Written as DNA, the CDR3 is TGTGCCAGCAGACCCGGGGGGGCTCTGAACAATGAGCAGTTCTTC.